This T cell receptor beta chain was identified in a study of cytomegalovirus exposure and HLA in healthy donors. Study outcomes and limitations: DRB1 had the most TCR associations and HLA-C the fewest, a later analysis found, with rates varying by HLA locus.

Comment on this clone: The antigen is undetermined.

Each of the donors was a healthy bone marrow donor. This CDR3 has 13 amino acids. V was shortened by 8 bases and J by 6 bases, with 14 bases between the two germline ends. Germline CDR1 MNHNS, CDR2 SASEGT. Amplification used 60 Vbeta primers and 13 Jbeta primers. Authors' processing steps: It was a later analysis that counted 83 million or so unique TCR beta chains, of which approximately 11 million were shared. This table comes from immunoSEQ multiplex PCR, and its TCRdb copy is limited to in-frame clones, with some not included. The V and J calls and clone size were taken over from that table, and D and trimming were inferred from the DNA. Of approximately 88,000 clones listed, about 84% are singletons.

Sequencing used PBMCs. The TCR sequence derives from a man between 18 and 29 years old in good health and CMV-seronegative. V gene TRBV6-1 combines with J gene TRBJ2-4, with D tentatively TRBD1 (6 bases). CDR3 coding DNA: TGTGCCAGCGGGGGCAGGGGCAGAAACATTCAGTACTTC. Amino acid sequence: CASGGRGRNIQYF.